The T cell receptor (beta chain) under discussion was sequenced for a study of memory CD4+ T cells and cytomegalovirus serostatus. Study information: Donors were healthy Belgian adults, several CMV seropositive and 24 seronegative.

CDR3 length equals 14 residues. Trimming took 6 bases from V and 6 from J, leaving 18 bases between them. The germline V gene encodes CDR1 MNHEY and CDR2 SMNVEV (reference sequence). Single viable CD3+CD4+CD8-CD45RO+ cells were sorted as the memory CD4+ T cells. Per the original data handling: After removing out-of-frame reads, 2 million to 2.5 million distinct TCRbeta sequences remained. TCRdb's table, derived via immunoSEQ multiplex PCR, lists solely in-frame clones and lacks some. From that table come the V and J calls and clone size; the DNA was used to work out D and trimming. The table shows about 75,000 clones, with around 78% occurring only once.

This clonotype originated in an adult in good health and CMV-seropositive. The chain has TRBV27 and TRBJ2-7; a weak D match, TRBD2 (6 bases). Sequences were obtained from memory CD4+ T cells from blood. DNA of the CDR3: TGTGCCAGCAGGAGGCTCGGGGGAGTAGGCGAGCAGTACTTC. Residues: CASRRLGGVGEQYF.